This T cell receptor beta chain was documented in a study of monozygotic twins with inflammatory bowel disease. After re-calling the 5' RACE reads, TCRdb lists one entry per CDR3 protein, DNA absent. This repertoire comprises about 300,000 distinct CDR3 sequences; its ten largest clones make up 5.6%. Whole blood without T cell sorting served as the source of isolated total RNA. There are 13 residues in the CDR3. CDR1 is SQVTM, CDR2 ANQGSEA, per germline. The material sequenced was blood. This chain links TRBV29-1 with TRBJ2-3; TCRdb's D call, TRBD1, is unchecked because there is no DNA. The TCR originated in a human donor with ulcerative colitis or Crohn's disease, or a healthy co-twin of an affected twin (not recorded which). The CDR3 is CSARTGGTDTQYF.